Shown below are 5 T cell receptor beta chains from a single sample sequenced in a study of blood T cell repertoires in COVID-19. TCRdb keeps only in-frame clones here, not all; method: immunoSEQ multiplex PCR. The sample yields a few hundred thousand clones, more than 70% seen once. The sequenced material came from peripheral blood. Every receptor here comes from a woman aged 60-75 years with COVID-19, enrolled during active disease.

The genes are TRBV6-5 and TRBJ1-4; 9 bases are shared with TRBD1. The germline gives CDR1 MNHEY, CDR2 SVGAGI. This CDR3 has 15 residues. After removal of 2 bases from V and 5 bases from J, the junction contained 3 bases not matched to a gene. CDR3 sequence (DNA): TGTGCCAGCAGTTACCTCGGGACAGGGAATGAAAAACTGTTTTTT. This gives the protein CASSYLGTGNEKLFF.

The chain is built from TRBV7-2 and TRBJ1-3, with D unclear. CDR1 SGHTA and CDR2 FQGNSA come from the germline V gene. V gave up 1 base and J gave up 0 bases, with 13 bases separating them. The CDR3 length is 17 residues. As DNA, the CDR3 is TGTGCCAGCAGCTTAGTTAATATGGGCACCTCTGGAAACACCATATATTTT. Amino acid sequence: CASSLVNMGTSGNTIYF.

The chain uses TRBV7-9 and TRBJ2-3, with D possibly TRBD2 on 6 matching bases. Germline CDR1 and CDR2: SEHNR and FQNEAQ (reference sequence). The germline V and J ends were trimmed by 5 bases and 8 bases, with 14 bases remaining between them. CDR3 length: 13 residues. Here the CDR3 reads CASSTETSRTQYF. The CDR3 nucleotides are TGTGCCAGCAGCACAGAGACTAGTCGTACGCAGTATTTT.

Here the CDR3 reads CASSPSNGGYEQYF. DNA of the CDR3: TGTGCCAGCAGCCCTTCGAACGGGGGATACGAGCAGTACTTC. The rearrangement joins TRBV9 to TRBJ2-7, with D possibly being TRBD2 (6 bases). There are 14 residues in the CDR3. Per the germline V gene, CDR1 is SGDLS and CDR2 is YYNGEE. Trimming removed 4 bases from V and 4 bases from J, with 15 bases in between.

This CDR3 is CASSQELSPGGSGNTIYF. CDR3 nucleotide sequence: TGCGCCAGCAGCCAAGAGCTTTCCCCCGGGGGCTCTGGAAACACCATATATTTT. J is TRBJ1-3 and V is TRBV4-1, with a possible D match to TRBD1 (5 bases). The germline V gene has CDR1 MGHRA and CDR2 YSYEKL. The ends were cut back, 0 bases at V and 0 bases at J, with 15 bases in the middle. This CDR3 is 18 amino acids long.